In its sample, the clone carrying this TCR beta chain was seen many times. Its specificity is unknown. This entry comes from a study of Graves' ophthalmopathy and Graves' hyperthyroidism. Study-level information: Peripheral blood (taken before any treatment) was collected at initial diagnosis. Broader study findings: In predicting ophthalmopathy progression, the model reached nearly 71% sensitivity and roughly 75% specificity. Among thyroid clonotypes expanded above 0.001 frequency, most also appeared in blood.

Researchers took RNA transcripts and amplified TCR beta CDR3 regions from them. An opening RT-PCR round employed HTBI primers and preceded a second-round multiplex PCR. Each CDR3 protein gets one entry after TCRdb re-called the multiplex PCR reads with MiXCR. The sample holds roughly 610,000 distinct CDR3 sequences, 22% seen once. Diagnoses were established from clinical symptoms, serum thyroxine, TRAb, thyroid ultrasound and orbital computed tomography. Per the germline V gene, CDR1 is MNHEY and CDR2 is SVGAGI. Between the trimmed V and J ends, which lost 2 bases and 8 bases, there was a span of 10 bases. This CDR3 spans 14 amino acids.

The V call is TRBV6-5, the J call TRBJ1-6, with D hard to call. The source material was peripheral blood. The sequence was collected from a woman between 18 and 30 years old with stable Graves' hyperthyroidism. Some clones in this sample may be carry-over from other donors' samples. DNA of the CDR3: TGTGCCAGCAGTTACGGCCAGGTAGATTCACCCCTCCACTTT. Its translation: CASSYGQVDSPLHF.